The 12 T cell receptor beta chains reported below all come from one sample, sequenced in a study of blood T cell repertoires in COVID-19. The repertoire was sequenced with immunoSEQ multiplex PCR; TCRdb's copy has only in-frame clones and lacks some. The table has 90,000 to 120,000 clones, approximately 80% seen once. Material: peripheral blood. All receptors derive from a woman aged 70-85 years with acute or convalescent COVID-19.

J is TRBJ2-1 and V is TRBV6-5, with TRBD1 matching over 12 bases. Losses at the gene ends were 8 bases for V and 9 bases for J; bases not matched to a gene: 5. Germline CDR1 reads MNHEY; CDR2 reads SVGAGI. This CDR3 contains 13 residues. The CDR3 DNA reads as TGTGCCAGCCAGGGACAGGGGGCAGGTGAGCAGTTCTTC. Translation gives CASQGQGAGEQFF.

A few counts support this clone. The chain uses TRBV18 and TRBJ1-5; D is possibly TRBD1 (6 bases). The germline gives CDR1 KGHSH, CDR2 LQKENI. The CDR3 length is 16 residues. Trimming shortened V by 3 bases and J by 7 bases, and 19 bases separated the two germline ends. The chain's CDR3 is CASSPNGQTSSQPQHF. CDR3 nucleotides: TGTGCCAGCTCACCCAATGGACAGACTTCATCACAGCCCCAGCATTTT.

V gene TRBV18 combines with J gene TRBJ2-1, with TRBD2 as a possible D gene (6 bases). The CDR3 spans 16 residues. Trimming took 3 bases from V and 0 from J, leaving 12 bases between them. Germline loops: CDR1 KGHSH, CDR2 LQKENI. CDR3 sequence reads: CASSPGRYLSYNEQFF. CDR3 nucleotide sequence: TGTGCCAGCTCACCGGGGAGGTATCTCTCCTACAATGAGCAGTTCTTC. The full variable domain, its missing parts supplied by reference TRBV18 and TRBJ2-1, is NAGVMQNPRHLVRRRGQEARLRCSPMKGHSHVYWYRQLPEEGLKFMVYLQKENIIDESGMPKERFSAEFPKEGPSILRIQQVVRGDSAAYFCASSPGRYLSYNEQFFGPGTRLTVL.

The chain carries TRBV2 and TRBJ1-4, with TRBD1 as a possible D gene (5 bases). Germline CDR1 reads SNHLY; CDR2 reads FYNNEI. This CDR3 comprises 12 residues. The ends were cut back, 5 bases at V and 13 bases at J, with 14 bases in the middle. CDR3 residues: CASSQTPRALFF. For the CDR3, the DNA is TGTGCCAGCAGTCAAACCCCCAGGGCACTGTTTTTT.

The rearrangement uses TRBV6-2 or TRBV6-3 and TRBJ1-2; maybe TRBD1 (5 bases). The V and J ends lost 0 bases and 4 bases respectively, with 15 bases between them. This CDR3 is 16 amino acids long. The germline gives CDR1 MNHEY, CDR2 SVGEGT. Here the CDR3 reads CASSYSREGNLYGYTF. Here the CDR3 DNA reads TGTGCCAGCAGTTACTCGCGGGAGGGGAACCTCTATGGCTACACCTTC.

A few counts support this clone. The J gene is TRBJ1-4, the V gene TRBV10-3; D is perhaps TRBD1 (5 bases). CDR1 is ENHRY, CDR2 SYGVKD, per germline. The CDR3 extends over 13 amino acids. V lost 9 bases, J lost 0 bases, and 8 bases lay in between. CDR3: CAIKQATNEKLFF. CDR3 nucleotides: TGTGCCATTAAACAGGCAACTAATGAAAAACTGTTTTTT.

V and J are TRBV19 and TRBJ1-2; TRBD1 matches 7 bases. The V segment lost 1 base and the J segment 8 bases; nucleotides outside the gene matches: 37. The CDR3 consists of 24 residues. Germline V gene sequence: CDR1 LNHDA, CDR2 SQIVND (reference sequence). CDR3 nucleotide sequence: TGTGCCAGTAGTATAGTAGGACAAAGAGGGCCTACCCCGGGACAGCCTGGTAGATCCCGGGGCTACACCTTC. Amino acid sequence: CASSIVGQRGPTPGQPGRSRGYTF.

In its sample, this clone was seen a few times. V and J are TRBV28 and TRBJ1-5, with TRBD1 matching over 7 bases. The CDR3 contains 17 residues. The V gene's germline CDR1 is MDHEN and CDR2 SYDVKM. The J segment lost 2 bases and the V segment lost 9 bases, leaving 16 bases of the junction unmatched. The CDR3 coding sequence is TGTGCCAGTGAGGGGGCAGGAGGAATCTCAGGCAATCAGCCCCAGCATTTT. Translating it yields CASEGAGGISGNQPQHF.

CDR3 sequence: CASSIVTQGRNGYTF. CDR3 nucleotides: TGTGCCAGTAGTATAGTTACGCAGGGTAGAAATGGCTACACCTTC. The rearrangement links TRBV19 to TRBJ1-2; D possibly corresponds to TRBD1 (5 bases). The CDR3 spans 15 residues. The germline V gene has CDR1 LNHDA and CDR2 SQIVND (reference sequence). The ends were cut back, 1 base at V and 6 bases at J, with 15 bases in the middle. The whole variable domain, filled in from reference TRBV19 and TRBJ1-2, reads DGGITQSPKYLFRKEGQNVTLSCEQNLNHDAMYWYRQDPGQGLRLIYYSQIVNDFQKGDIAEGYSVSREKKESFPLTVTSAQKNPTAFYLCASSIVTQGRNGYTFGSGTRLTVV.

The J gene is TRBJ2-6, the V gene TRBV5-4, with no clear D. Deletions cut 0 bases from V and 4 bases from J, with 11 bases between. This CDR3 region has 16 residues. CDR1 is SGHNT and CDR2 is YYREEE in the germline V gene (reference sequence). The DNA of the CDR3 is TGTGCCAGCAGCTTGGGGCTTGATTTGGGGGCCAACGTCCTGACTTTC. Its protein is CASSLGLDLGANVLTF.

The gene calls are TRBV6-4 and TRBJ2-7; 8 bases agree with TRBD2. The trim removed 2 bases at V and 7 bases at J, leaving 1 base unmatched. CDR1 is MRHNA, CDR2 SNTAGT, per germline. The CDR3 covers 12 residues. The CDR3 is CASSDPGGEQYF. The DNA of the CDR3 is TGTGCCAGCAGTGACCCGGGGGGGGAGCAGTACTTC.

This sequence joins TRBV3-1 (or the pseudogene TRBV3-2) and TRBJ1-2; the D gene is possibly TRBD1 (5 bases). Germline-derived CDR1 and CDR2 are LGHDT and YNNKEL (reference sequence). Trimming left V 4 bases short and J 4 bases short, with 16 bases between. The length of the CDR3 is 15 residues. CDR3 in DNA: TGTGCCAGCAGCCCAAGACACCCTACAGGCTATGGCTACACCTTC. Translated, it gives CASSPRHPTGYGYTF.